These 15 T cell receptor beta chains came from one sample sequenced in a study of Tregs in tolerant kidney transplant recipients. The protocol was immunoSEQ multiplex PCR, while the TCRdb copy is restricted to in-frame clones and leaves out a portion. Its table lists over 45,000 clones. Sample: CD4+ T cells from blood, taken before the transplant. Receptor source: a human donor who received a combined kidney and bone marrow transplant.

Details on this clone: Its ends do not fully match the called genes, so a read error is possible. The CDR3 goes on 3 residues after the read ends, and that part is filled in from the germline J gene. The chain joins TRBV4-2 to TRBJ2-3, with D tentatively TRBD2 (5 bases). The CDR3 is made up of 17 amino acids. Germline V gene data show CDR1 as LGHNA and CDR2 as YNFKEQ. CDR3 amino acids: CASSQEGQGRPPDTQYF. The DNA read from the CDR3 is TGCGCCAGCAGCCAAGAGGGTCAAGGCAGGCCCCCAGATACG.

Note on this clone: Coverage ceases 3 residues before the CDR3 finishes, and the germline J gene fills in the end. V and J are TRBV6-2 or TRBV6-3 and TRBJ2-7; 9 bases are a match to TRBD1. The germline CDR1 and CDR2 sequences are MNHEY and SVGEGT. CDR3 length: 15 amino acids. After removal of 8 bases from V and 4 bases from J, the junction contained 12 bases not matched to a gene. CDR3 amino acids: CASRVGGTGMYEQYF. The CDR3 DNA, read in part, is TGTGCCAGCCGGGTTGGAGGGACAGGGATGTACGAG.

On this clone itself: The CDR3 is cut off 3 residues early in the read; its end comes from the germline J gene. V gene TRBV4-1 combines with J gene TRBJ2-7, with 12 positions matching TRBD2. This CDR3 is built from 18 residues. Per germline, CDR1 MGHRA and CDR2 YSYEKL. The trim removed 1 base at V and 3 bases at J, leaving 10 bases unmatched. This chain's CDR3 is CASSQGRTSGIGVYEQYF. The covered CDR3 bases are TGCGCCAGCAGCCAAGGTAGGACTAGCGGGATCGGGGTCTACGAG.

As for this clone: The read gets to within 3 residues of the CDR3 end, and the germline J gene fills in the rest. The chain employs TRBV7-9 and TRBJ2-5; maybe TRBD2 (6 bases). This CDR3 spans 14 amino acids. Germline CDR1 SEHNR, CDR2 FQNEAQ (reference sequence). Trimming removed 5 bases from V and 5 bases from J, with 15 bases in between. Incomplete CDR3 DNA: TGTGCCAGCAGCCCCGGGGGTTTCCGGGAGACC. Protein product: CASSPGGFRET. The entire CDR3 protein reads CASSPGGFRETQYF.

Remarks on this clone: Sequencing ends 3 residues short of the CDR3 end; the germline J gene provides the rest. This chain links TRBV20-1 with TRBJ2-5; weak D call: TRBD2 (5 bases). The CDR3 loop spans 15 amino acids. Trimming removed 0 bases from V and 1 base from J, with 12 bases in between. Germline lookup yields CDR1 DFQATT and CDR2 SNEGSKA (reference sequence). The CDR3 sequence: CSARDLWSGQETQYF. Partial CDR3 DNA: TGCAGTGCTAGAGATCTTTGGAGCGGCCAAGAGACC.

Turning to this clone: Read coverage stops 3 residues before the CDR3 terminus; the germline J gene supplies the remainder. The chain links TRBV7-2 to TRBJ2-5, with TRBD2 identical over 9 bases. CDR1 is SGHTA, CDR2 FQGNSA, per germline. Trimming cost V 4 bases and J 4 bases; bases outside gene matches: 7. This CDR3 comprises 15 residues. The CDR3 sequence is CASSSRGRAGETQYF. CDR3 bases read: TGTGCCAGCAGCTCTCGCGGGAGGGCGGGAGAGACC.

A note on this clone: Coverage ceases 3 residues before the CDR3 finishes, and the germline J gene fills in the end. V and J are TRBV7-8 and TRBJ1-1; 7 nucleotides match TRBD1. CDR3 length: 14 residues. J gave up 3 bases and V 2 bases, and 3 bases lay outside the gene matches. Germline assignment: CDR1 SGHVS and CDR2 FQNEAQ. The CDR3 loop is CASSLTGAYTEAFF. The sequenced part of the CDR3 DNA is TGTGCCAGCAGCTTAACAGGGGCCTACACTGAA.

To note about this clone: The sequenced fragment ends 3 residues before the CDR3 boundary, so the rest is inferred from the germline J gene. This rearrangement joins TRBV7-8 to TRBJ2-3; D is ambiguous. Trimming left V 5 bases short and J 2 bases short, with 11 bases between. This CDR3 is 14 amino acids long. Germline V gene lookup returns CDR1 SGHVS and CDR2 FQNEAQ. This CDR3 reads CASSPEFHTDTQYF. The sequenced part of the CDR3 DNA is TGTGCCAGCAGCCCAGAGTTCCACACAGATACG.

Details on this clone: The read falls 3 residues short of the CDR3 end, and the missing part is taken from the germline J gene. J is TRBJ2-4 and V is TRBV19; 7 nucleotides match TRBD1. The CDR3 contains 16 residues. V lost 5 bases and J lost 2; bases outside the gene matches: 9. CDR1 is LNHDA, CDR2 SQIVND, per germline (reference sequence). The CDR3 DNA, read in part, is TGTGCCAGTAGTGCCTTCAAACAGGGGACCAAAAACATT. This codes for CASSAFKQGTKNI. The CDR3 reads in full as CASSAFKQGTKNIQYF.

A remark on this clone: The read comes to an end 3 residues before the CDR3 does, leaving the germline J gene to fill in the end. The chain links TRBV18 to TRBJ1-5; a weak D match, TRBD1 (6 bases). With 0 bases removed from V and 5 bases from J, the gap between germline ends came to 11 bases. The CDR3 contains 15 residues. In germline, CDR1 is KGHSH, CDR2 LQKENI. The sequenced CDR3 bases are TGTGCCAGCTCACCACCAGGGGGGGCGCATCAGCCC. Its translation is CASSPPGGAHQP. The full CDR3 protein is CASSPPGGAHQPQHF.

Remarks on this clone: The CDR3 extends 3 residues past the end of the read, so its final part is completed from the germline J gene. This chain joins TRBV19 and TRBJ2-1; D possibly corresponds to TRBD1 (6 bases). Germline V gene sequence: CDR1 LNHDA, CDR2 SQIVND (reference sequence). Trimming stripped 9 bases from V and 0 bases from J, with 18 bases between. This CDR3 region has 16 residues. CDR3 sequence reads: CASATGKEFSYNEQFF. Partial CDR3 DNA: TGTGCCAGCGCTACAGGGAAAGAGTTCTCCTACAATGAG.

On this clone itself: The read comes to an end 3 residues before the CDR3 does, leaving the germline J gene to fill in the end. The chain uses TRBV20-1 and TRBJ2-7, with D perhaps TRBD1 (5 bases). This CDR3 is built from 15 residues. The V end lost 6 bases, the J end lost 0 bases, and 18 bases lay between the germline ends. Germline V CDR1 and CDR2: DFQATT, SNEGSKA (reference sequence). The CDR3 DNA, read in part, is TGCAGTGCCGGACGTAGGTCTGGGGCCTCCTACGAG. Protein: CSAGRRSGASYE. The entire CDR3 protein is CSAGRRSGASYEQYF.

A note on this clone: The observed sequence ends 3 residues before the CDR3 terminus, with the missing tail filled in from the germline J gene. The V and J genes are TRBV23-1 and TRBJ2-7; 7 positions agree with TRBD2. TRBV23-1 carries the ORF label, with uncertain function. The CDR3 loop spans 17 amino acids. Trimming at V came to 4 bases and at J to 4 bases, leaving 16 bases not matched to a gene. The DNA read from the CDR3 is TGCGCCAGCAGTCGCCCCGCCGGGACTACAAAAAGATACGAG. Amino acids: CASSRPAGTTKRYE. The full CDR3 protein is CASSRPAGTTKRYEQYF.

Worth noting for this clone: The CDR3 end falls 3 residues outside the read, so it is completed with the germline J gene. The gene calls are TRBV2 and TRBJ2-1; 9 nucleotides match TRBD2. CDR3 length equals 16 residues. Germline CDR1 and CDR2: SNHLY and FYNNEI. Trimming removed 7 bases from V and 9 bases from J; junction bases left unmatched: 16. The covered CDR3 bases are TGTGCCAGCAACCCCCAAGGAGTAGCGGGAGACAGTGAG. This gives the protein CASNPQGVAGDSE. Given in full, the CDR3 is CASNPQGVAGDSEQFF.

Concerning this clone itself: The read comes to an end 3 residues before the CDR3 does, leaving the germline J gene to fill in the end. V is TRBV7-2 and J is TRBJ2-3, with 7 positions matching TRBD1. This CDR3 region has 15 residues. Trimming removed 5 bases from V and 4 bases from J; junction bases left unmatched: 9. The germline gives CDR1 SGHTA, CDR2 FQGNSA. CDR3 sequence: CASSPPGQFADTQYF. Partial CDR3 DNA: TGTGCCAGCAGCCCCCCGGGACAGTTCGCAGATACG. Full variable domain (outside the CDR3, taken from reference TRBV7-2 and TRBJ2-3): GAGVSQSPSNKVTEKGKDVELRCDPISGHTALYWYRQSLGQGLEFLIYFQGNSAPDKSGLPSDRFSAERTGGSVSTLTIQRTQQEDSAVYLCASSPPGQFADTQYFGPGTRLTVL.